The clone carrying this T cell receptor (beta chain) was recorded once. Its antigen remains unidentified. This entry comes from a study of PD-1 blockade in mismatch repair-deficient tumors. CDR1 is GTSNPN, CDR2 SVGIG, per germline (reference sequence). The ends lost 3 bases at V and 6 bases at J; junction bases unmatched: 3. The CDR3 consists of 13 residues. The study, taken as a whole, reports: After pembrolizumab, tumor-resident clones rose rapidly, then generally contracted before radiologic responses.

Assay: immunoSEQ multiplex PCR; the TCRdb copy retains only in-frame clones and omits some. This sample carries about 25,000 clones, 65% to 85% of them seen once, and the ten largest clones take more than 2.5%. The source of this sequence is an adult with mismatch repair-deficient cancer. The starting material was PBMCs, obtained before pembrolizumab treatment. This chain uses TRBV30 with TRBJ2-7, with 12 nucleotides matching TRBD2. This CDR3 is CAWSQLAGGEQYF. DNA of the CDR3: TGTGCCTGGAGCCAACTAGCGGGAGGCGAGCAGTACTTC.